This TCR beta chain stems from a study of blood T cell repertoires in COVID-19. Living in roughly 25 US areas, the participants were between 18 and 89 years of age. Participants were placed into cohorts based on the clinical history they reported. Two consecutive negative NP/OP PCR tests, clearance, or resolved symptoms defined Cohort 3 recovery. Per the study methods: Estimates of nucleated cell counts were drawn from the amplification of reference gene primers. The data were produced by immunoSEQ multiplex PCR, yet TCRdb's version contains in-frame clones alone and is incomplete. Clone size and the V and J calls come from that table; the DNA yielded D and trimming. The data contain hundreds of thousands of clones, approximately 91% of them singletons. This CDR3 has 16 amino acids. The V gene end was trimmed by 1 base and the J gene end by 4 bases; junction bases not matched to a gene: 5. Germline-derived CDR1 and CDR2 are SGHTA and FQGNSA.

This TCR was recovered from a woman aged 55 to 70 who had recovered from COVID-19. The chain is built from TRBV7-2 and TRBJ2-1, with 9 nucleotides matching TRBD2. Sequenced sample: PBMCs or T cells enriched from blood (not recorded which). The CDR3 DNA is TGTGCCAGCAGCTTAGTTGGCGGGGGGGGATACAATGAGCAGTTCTTC. Encoded protein: CASSLVGGGGYNEQFF.